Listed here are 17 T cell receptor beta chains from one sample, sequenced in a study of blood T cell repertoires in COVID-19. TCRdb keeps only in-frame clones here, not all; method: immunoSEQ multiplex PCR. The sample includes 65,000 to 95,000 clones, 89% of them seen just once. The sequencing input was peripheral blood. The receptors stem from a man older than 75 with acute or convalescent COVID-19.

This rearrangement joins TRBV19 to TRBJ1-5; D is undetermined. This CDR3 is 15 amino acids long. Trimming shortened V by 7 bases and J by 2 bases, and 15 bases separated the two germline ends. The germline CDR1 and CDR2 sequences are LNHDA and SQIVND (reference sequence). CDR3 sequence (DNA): TGTGCCAGTATATGGTCGGACTCGGGCAATCAGCCCCAGCATTTT. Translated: CASIWSDSGNQPQHF.

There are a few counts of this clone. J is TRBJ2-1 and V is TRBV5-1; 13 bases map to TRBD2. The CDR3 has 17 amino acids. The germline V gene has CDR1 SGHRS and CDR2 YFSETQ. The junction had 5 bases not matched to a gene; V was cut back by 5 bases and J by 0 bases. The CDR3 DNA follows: TGCGCCAGCAGAAAGGGACTAGCGGGGAGCTCCTACAATGAGCAGTTCTTC. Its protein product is CASRKGLAGSSYNEQFF.

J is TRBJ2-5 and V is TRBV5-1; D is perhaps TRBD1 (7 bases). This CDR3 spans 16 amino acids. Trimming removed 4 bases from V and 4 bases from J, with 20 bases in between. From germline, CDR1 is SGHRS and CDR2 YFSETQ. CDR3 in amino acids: CASSLQGGGSGETQYF. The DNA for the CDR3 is TGCGCCAGCAGCCTCCAGGGGGGTGGTTCGGGAGAGACCCAGTACTTC.

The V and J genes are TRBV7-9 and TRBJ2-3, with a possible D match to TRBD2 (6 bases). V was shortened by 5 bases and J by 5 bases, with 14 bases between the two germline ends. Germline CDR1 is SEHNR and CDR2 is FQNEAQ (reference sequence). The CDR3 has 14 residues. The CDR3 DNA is TGTGCCAGCAGCCGCGGGGCAGGCGTAGATACGCAGTATTTT. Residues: CASSRGAGVDTQYF. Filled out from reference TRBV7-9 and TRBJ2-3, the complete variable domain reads DTGVSQNPRHKITKRGQNVTFRCDPISEHNRLYWYRQTLGQGPEFLTYFQNEAQLEKSRLLSDRFSAERPKGSFSTLEIQRTEQGDSAMYLCASSRGAGVDTQYFGPGTRLTVL.

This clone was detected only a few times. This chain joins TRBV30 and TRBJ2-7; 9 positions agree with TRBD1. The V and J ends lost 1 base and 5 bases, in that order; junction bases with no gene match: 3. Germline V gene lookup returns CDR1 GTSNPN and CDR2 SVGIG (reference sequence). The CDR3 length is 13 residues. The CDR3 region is CAWSARTGDEQYF. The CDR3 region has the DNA TGTGCCTGGAGTGCGAGGACAGGGGACGAGCAGTACTTC. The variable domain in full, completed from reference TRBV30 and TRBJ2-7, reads SQTIHQWPATLVQPVGSPLSLECTVEGTSNPNLYWYRQAAGRGLQLLFYSVGIGQISSEVPQNLSASRPQDRQFILSSKKLLLSDSGFYLCAWSARTGDEQYFGPGTRLTVT.

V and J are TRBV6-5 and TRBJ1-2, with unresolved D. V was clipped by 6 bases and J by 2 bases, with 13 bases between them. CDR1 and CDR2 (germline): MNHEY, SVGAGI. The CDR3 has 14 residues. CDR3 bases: TGTGCCAGCAGGGCACAGATCGAAAACTATGGCTACACCTTC. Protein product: CASRAQIENYGYTF.

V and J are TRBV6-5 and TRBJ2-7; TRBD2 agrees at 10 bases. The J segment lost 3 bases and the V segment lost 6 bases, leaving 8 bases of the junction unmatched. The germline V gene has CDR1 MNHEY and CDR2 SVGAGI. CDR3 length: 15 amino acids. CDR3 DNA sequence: TGTGCCAGCAGAGCCCTAGCGGGGGACCTCTACGAGCAGTACTTC. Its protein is CASRALAGDLYEQYF.

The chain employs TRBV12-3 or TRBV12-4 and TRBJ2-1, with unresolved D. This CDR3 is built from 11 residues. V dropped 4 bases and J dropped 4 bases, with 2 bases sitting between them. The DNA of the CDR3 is TGTGCCAGCAGTTCATACAATGAGCAGTTCTTC. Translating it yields CASSSYNEQFF.

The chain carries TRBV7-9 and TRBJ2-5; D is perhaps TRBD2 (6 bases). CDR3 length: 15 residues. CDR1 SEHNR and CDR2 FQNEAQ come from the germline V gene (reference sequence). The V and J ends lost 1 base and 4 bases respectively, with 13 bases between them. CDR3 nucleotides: TGTGCCAGCAGCTTAGGCGGGGTGGAAGGAGAGACCCAGTACTTC. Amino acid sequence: CASSLGGVEGETQYF.

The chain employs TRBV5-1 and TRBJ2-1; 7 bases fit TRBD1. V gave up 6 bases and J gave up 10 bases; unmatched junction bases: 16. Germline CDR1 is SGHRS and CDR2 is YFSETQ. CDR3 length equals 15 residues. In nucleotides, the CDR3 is TGCGCCAGCACGGCAGGGGGAGTAGGGAGAGGAGAGCAGTTCTTC. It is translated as CASTAGGVGRGEQFF.

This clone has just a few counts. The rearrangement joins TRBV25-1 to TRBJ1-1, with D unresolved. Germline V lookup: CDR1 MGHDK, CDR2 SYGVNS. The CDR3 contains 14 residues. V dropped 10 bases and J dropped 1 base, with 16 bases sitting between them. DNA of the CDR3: TGTGCCAATGCGTGGGAGGCGAAGAACACTGAAGCTTTCTTT. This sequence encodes CANAWEAKNTEAFF.

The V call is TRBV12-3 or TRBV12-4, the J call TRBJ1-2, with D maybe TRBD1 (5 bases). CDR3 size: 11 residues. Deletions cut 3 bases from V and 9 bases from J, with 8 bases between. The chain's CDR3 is CASSLGRRYTF. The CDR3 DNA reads TGTGCCAGCAGTTTGGGGCGGCGCTACACCTTC.

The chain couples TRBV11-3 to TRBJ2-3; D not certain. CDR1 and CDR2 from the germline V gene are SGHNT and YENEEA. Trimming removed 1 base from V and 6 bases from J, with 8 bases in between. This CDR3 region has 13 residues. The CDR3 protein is CASSLGGRDTQYF. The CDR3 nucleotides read TGTGCCAGCAGCTTAGGAGGAAGGGATACGCAGTATTTT. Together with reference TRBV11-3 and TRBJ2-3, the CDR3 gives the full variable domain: EAGVVQSPRYKIIEKKQPVAFWCNPISGHNTLYWYLQNLGQGPELLIRYENEEAVDDSQLPKDRFSAERLKGVDSTLKIQPAELGDSAVYLCASSLGGRDTQYFGPGTRLTVL.

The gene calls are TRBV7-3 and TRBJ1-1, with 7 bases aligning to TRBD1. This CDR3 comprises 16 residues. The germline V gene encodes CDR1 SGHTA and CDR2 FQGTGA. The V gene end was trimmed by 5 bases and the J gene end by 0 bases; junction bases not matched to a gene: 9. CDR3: CASSPLPGQLNTEAFF. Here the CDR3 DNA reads TGTGCCAGCAGCCCGCTACCGGGACAGCTGAACACTGAAGCTTTCTTT.

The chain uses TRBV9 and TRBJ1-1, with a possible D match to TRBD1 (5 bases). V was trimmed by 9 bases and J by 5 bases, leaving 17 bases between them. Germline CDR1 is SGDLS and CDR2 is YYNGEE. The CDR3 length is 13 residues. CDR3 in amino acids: CATLGADSTEAFF. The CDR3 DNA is TGTGCCACCTTAGGGGCAGACTCGACTGAAGCTTTCTTT.

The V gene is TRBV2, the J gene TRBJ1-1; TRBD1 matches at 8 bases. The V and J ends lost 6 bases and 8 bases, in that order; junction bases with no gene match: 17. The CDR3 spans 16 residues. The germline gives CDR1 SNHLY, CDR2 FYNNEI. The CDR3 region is CASSAGQGAQVGEAFF. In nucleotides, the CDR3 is TGTGCCAGCAGCGCTGGGCAGGGGGCGCAAGTTGGAGAAGCTTTCTTT.

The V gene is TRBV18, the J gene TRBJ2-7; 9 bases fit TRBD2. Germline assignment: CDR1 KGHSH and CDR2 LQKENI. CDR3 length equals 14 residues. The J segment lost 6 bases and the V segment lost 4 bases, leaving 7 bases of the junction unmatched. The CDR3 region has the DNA TGTGCCAGCTCACGAGAGGGACTAGCAGGCGAGCAGTACTTC. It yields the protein CASSREGLAGEQYF.